This TCR beta chain emerged from a study of OX40 agonist ivuxolimab in advanced cancers. Generated by immunoSEQ multiplex PCR, the TCRdb table keeps only in-frame clones and is missing some. The table records 40,000 to 50,000 clones, about 86% of them present only once. The CDR3 covers 13 residues. CDR1 and CDR2 from the germline V gene are LGHNA and YNFKEQ. Deletions cut 1 base from V and 8 bases from J, with 9 bases between. Sequences were derived from CD4+ or CD8+ T cells sorted from blood, sampled in a trial of the OX40 agonist ivuxolimab. The rearrangement joins TRBV4-2 to TRBJ2-1; no definite D call. This receptor was obtained from an adult with an advanced solid tumor such as melanoma, head and neck, liver or kidney cancer. The CDR3 coding sequence is TGTGCCAGCAGCCAAGCAACTAAAGATGAGCAGTTCTTC. Translated: CASSQATKDEQFF.